The T cell receptor beta chain described here comes from a study of T cells in Graves' hyperthyroidism and ophthalmopathy. V dropped 0 bases and J dropped 1 base, with 13 bases sitting between them. The length of the CDR3 is 16 residues. CDR1 and CDR2 (germline): SGHDN, FVKESK. Uncontrolled infection, other autoimmune disease, pregnancy and lactation each barred patients from inclusion. The TCR beta CDR3 regions underwent amplification using RNA transcripts as the source. Using the HTBI primer set, a first-round RT-PCR was run on the TCR CDR3. Via MiXCR, TCRdb re-called the multiplex PCR reads, giving one row per CDR3 protein. Of hundreds of thousands of distinct CDR3 sequences in the sample, roughly 45% were seen once.

The sequencing input was peripheral blood or thyroid tissue (not recorded which). The rearrangement uses TRBV14 and TRBJ2-7; D perhaps matches TRBD1 (6 bases). The receptor was derived from an adult man with Graves' disease, either hyperthyroidism or ophthalmopathy (not recorded which). The CDR3 loop is CASSQDPGALSYEQYF. The CDR3 region has the DNA TGTGCCAGCAGCCAAGATCCAGGGGCGCTTTCCTACGAGCAGTACTTC.